Listed below are T cell receptor beta chains from one sample, sequenced in a study of identical twins. In TCRdb, the 5' RACE reads were re-called with MiXCR into one record per CDR3 protein. The table includes 1.5 million to 2 million distinct CDR3 sequences, more than 30% detected once. The sample consisted of cord blood. These receptors all stem from a newborn girl in good health. CDR3s include the opening cysteine and the closing phenylalanine or tryptophan.

V gene	J gene	CDR3 protein
TRBV7-2	TRBJ1-5	CASSLGFSSNQPQHF
TRBV25-1	TRBJ2-7	CASTGPGGSYEQYF
TRBV4-2	TRBJ1-2	CASSVGWEGGYGYTF
TRBV20-1	TRBJ2-7	CSAREGLASSYNEQYF
TRBV20-1	TRBJ2-1	CSATGPLHEQFF
TRBV20-1	TRBJ1-1	CSARGATFRDNTEAFF
TRBV7-2	TRBJ2-2	CASSFGSASSLGELFF
TRBV28	TRBJ1-1	CASEASGGNTEAFF
TRBV6-5	TRBJ1-5	CASSPDRGHNQPQHF
TRBV5-1	TRBJ2-7	CASGLGSTYEQYF
TRBV5-1	TRBJ2-5	CASSLGDTEETQYF
TRBV12-3/TRBV12-4	-	CASSPGQGTWTQYF
TRBV7-9	TRBJ1-1	CASSFLRGNTEAFF
TRBV29-1	TRBJ2-5	CSVEGNQETLYF
TRBV5-1	TRBJ2-5	CASGWTSGRSKETQYF
TRBV7-2	TRBJ1-5	CASSQGRIRGNQPQHF
TRBV4-2	TRBJ2-3	CTSSQAISGGAQDTQYF
TRBV29-1	TRBJ1-1	CSVPSPKFGNTEAFF
TRBV27	TRBJ2-5	CASRNLAGDLNEQYF
TRBV6-1	TRBJ2-1	CASSEAGLVGNEQFF
TRBV12-3/TRBV12-4	TRBJ2-1	CASILGYYNEQFF
TRBV7-8	TRBJ2-5	CASSLRPPSQETQYF
TRBV6-1	TRBJ1-2	CASSEARGLGYTF
TRBV12-3/TRBV12-4	TRBJ1-1	CASSVGTAEAFF
TRBV4-1	-	CASSQTRLVINNEQYF
TRBV5-6	TRBJ1-2	CASSLPSTYGYTF
TRBV3-1	TRBJ2-3	CASSHNYASTDTQYF
TRBV29-1	TRBJ2-2	CSVDTSGSGGELFF
TRBV6-1	TRBJ1-5	CASSEGDRGSQPQHF
TRBV3-1	TRBJ2-7	CASSLTSTLEQYF
TRBV13	TRBJ2-7	CASSLYGRAYNEQYF
TRBV20-1	TRBJ2-3	CSARLNRGRITDTQYF
TRBV5-5	TRBJ1-6	CASSLRWRWVSLHF
TRBV9	TRBJ2-1	CASSAGQLAGRNEQFF
TRBV28	TRBJ1-4	CASSLDWNEKLFF
TRBV7-6	TRBJ2-3	CASSLEATGVTRTTDTQYF
TRBV5-1	TRBJ2-1	CASSLGGLAADNEQFF